Below are 6 T cell receptor beta chains sequenced from a single sample in a study of blood T cell repertoires in COVID-19. Produced via immunoSEQ multiplex PCR; TCRdb's table is partial and in-frame only. This table has around 270,000 clones, 84% appearing once. Sample: peripheral blood. These receptors originate from a woman between 40 and 50 years old who had recovered from COVID-19.

The J gene is TRBJ2-1, the V gene TRBV5-1, with D uncertain. The CDR3 contains 16 residues. The germline V gene has CDR1 SGHRS and CDR2 YFSETQ. Trimming left V 0 bases short and J 3 bases short, with 13 bases between. The CDR3 region is CASSLEPGKFYNEQFF. The CDR3 coding sequence is TGCGCCAGCAGCTTGGAGCCAGGAAAATTCTACAATGAGCAGTTCTTC.

The chain joins TRBV19 to TRBJ2-7, with a possible D match to TRBD1 (5 bases). Germline values: CDR1 LNHDA, CDR2 SQIVND (reference sequence). The CDR3 is 13 residues long. The V gene lost 4 bases and the J gene lost 5 bases, with 12 bases spanning the gap. CDR3: CASSNQGAHEQYF. The CDR3 coding sequence is TGTGCCAGTAGTAATCAAGGGGCCCACGAGCAGTACTTC. The variable domain in full, with the rest retrieved from reference TRBV19 and TRBJ2-7, is DGGITQSPKYLFRKEGQNVTLSCEQNLNHDAMYWYRQDPGQGLRLIYYSQIVNDFQKGDIAEGYSVSREKKESFPLTVTSAQKNPTAFYLCASSNQGAHEQYFGPGTRLTVT.

The chain joins TRBV5-1 to TRBJ2-2, with 8 nucleotides matching TRBD2. The CDR3 is made up of 16 amino acids. Germline CDR1 SGHRS, CDR2 YFSETQ. J gave up 1 base and V 4 bases, and 6 bases lay outside the gene matches. The CDR3 loop is CASSTSGGVNTGELFF. The CDR3, as DNA: TGCGCCAGCAGCACCTCGGGGGGGGTGAACACCGGGGAGCTGTTTTTT.

J is TRBJ2-5 and V is TRBV27; TRBD1 might be the D (5 bases). CDR3 length: 15 residues. V was trimmed by 2 bases and J by 5 bases, leaving 15 bases between them. The germline gives CDR1 MNHEY, CDR2 SMNVEV (reference sequence). CDR3 in amino acids: CASSLQNQGTETQYF. Here the CDR3 DNA reads TGTGCCAGCAGTTTACAAAATCAGGGAACGGAGACCCAGTACTTC.

J is TRBJ2-6 and V is TRBV5-1; 8 positions match TRBD1. This CDR3 is built from 16 residues. V lost 0 bases, J lost 1 base, and 0 bases stayed unmatched. CDR1 and CDR2 from the germline V gene are SGHRS and YFSETQ. CDR3 in DNA: TGCGCCAGCAGCTTGGGGACAGGGTCTGGGGCCAACGTCCTGACTTTC. The encoded protein is CASSLGTGSGANVLTF.

The rearrangement links TRBV4-1 to TRBJ1-5, with D possibly being TRBD1 (6 bases). The ends were cut back, 1 base at V and 9 bases at J, with 16 bases in the middle. The germline gives CDR1 MGHRA, CDR2 YSYEKL. The CDR3 consists of 15 residues. CDR3 DNA sequence: TGCGCCAGCAGCCAAGTTATCTCACGAGGGGGGCCCCAGCATTTT. Its translation is CASSQVISRGGPQHF.